This passage covers 27 T cell receptor beta chains from one sample sequenced in a study of breast tumors, draining lymph nodes, adjacent tissues. Samples came from axillary lymph nodes draining the breast cancer. TCRdb re-called the multiplex PCR reads through MiXCR, storing one row per CDR3 protein. The table has under 250,000 distinct CDR3 sequences, approximately 30% seen once. Sequences were obtained from axillary lymph node tissue. The source of these receptors is a female donor with breast cancer. Some clones in this sample may be carry-over from other donors' samples.

This clonotype was seen at least ten times. This sequence may be a read error, since a much larger clone differs from it by one base. The V call is TRBV6-5, the J call TRBJ1-6; 7 bases are shared with TRBD1. Germline V lookup: CDR1 MNHEY, CDR2 SVGAGI. The CDR3 is 14 amino acids. The ends lost 6 bases at V and 9 bases at J; junction bases unmatched: 8. CDR3 residues: CASRRQGRSSPLHF. In nucleotides, the CDR3 is TGTGCCAGCAGGCGACAGGGTAGGAGTTCACCCCTCCACTTT.

Ten or more counts support this clonotype. At one of its ends the junction is not consistent with the germline gene, which may arise from a read error. This chain links TRBV5-1 with TRBJ2-7; D not certain. Per germline, CDR1 SGHRS and CDR2 YFSETQ. This CDR3 contains 14 residues. The CDR3 bases are TGCGCCAGCGGCTTGGAAGAAAGCGCCTACGAGCAGTACTTC. Translated, it gives CASGLEESAYEQYF.

In its sample, this clonotype was seen many times. V usage is TRBV5-6 and J usage is TRBJ2-5; D is perhaps TRBD2 (6 bases). Trimming shortened V by 2 bases and J by 1 base, and 9 bases separated the two germline ends. This CDR3 is 14 amino acids long. The germline gives CDR1 SGHDT, CDR2 YYEEEE. CDR3 loop: CASSFSSVQETQYF. The CDR3 region has the DNA TGTGCCAGCAGCTTCTCTAGCGTCCAAGAGACCCAGTACTTC. Supplemented by reference TRBV5-6 and TRBJ2-5, the full variable domain reads DAGVTQSPTHLIKTRGQQVTLRCSPKSGHDTVSWYQQALGQGPQFIFQYYEEEERQRGNFPDRFSGHQFPNYSSELNVNALLLGDSALYLCASSFSSVQETQYFGPGTRLLVL.

This clonotype was found many times. This chain joins TRBV7-2 and TRBJ2-1, with D uncertain. The CDR3 has 15 residues. Trimming took off 5 bases at V and 7 bases at J, with 18 bases between the two ends. From germline, CDR1 is SGHTA and CDR2 FQGNSA. CDR3 sequence (DNA): TGTGCCAGCAGCCCCCGACGAGGTAACTCAAATGAGCAGTTCTTC. Residues: CASSPRRGNSNEQFF.

Concerning this clonotype: A much bigger clone sits one base away, suggesting this may be a read error. The chain couples TRBV4-1 to TRBJ2-7; 8 bases fit TRBD1. This CDR3 region has 15 residues. CDR1 MGHRA and CDR2 YSYEKL come from the germline V gene. Written as DNA, the CDR3 is TGCACCAGCAGCCAACTTTCGACAGGGGTCTACGAGCAGTACTTC. Protein product: CTSSQLSTGVYEQYF.

This clonotype has at least ten counts. This chain links TRBV19 with TRBJ2-7; D may match TRBD1 or TRBD2 (6 bases each). The CDR3 has 14 residues. Trimming left V 4 bases short and J 2 bases short, with 12 bases between. CDR1 LNHDA and CDR2 SQIVND come from the germline V gene (reference sequence). CDR3 sequence (DNA): TGTGCCAGTAGTAGAAGGGGGGATGCCTACGAGCAGTACTTC. This codes for CASSRRGDAYEQYF.

There are a few counts of this clonotype. Since a much larger clone is just one base distant, this may be a read error. The genes are TRBV11-1 and TRBJ2-5, with TRBD1 matching over 7 bases. J gave up 7 bases and V 5 bases, and 7 bases lay outside the gene matches. This CDR3 comprises 13 residues. Per the germline V gene, CDR1 is SGHAT and CDR2 is FQDESV (reference sequence). The CDR3 DNA reads as TGTGCCAGCAGCGATACAGGGGTCGCGACCCAGTACTTC. Residues: CASSDTGVATQYF.

In the case of this clonotype: Its ends do not fully match the called genes, so a read error is possible. The chain uses TRBV5-1 and TRBJ2-5; 8 nucleotides agree with TRBD1. The CDR3 runs to 14 residues. Germline CDR1 and CDR2: SGHRS and YFSETQ. Written as DNA, the CDR3 is TGCGCCAGCAGCTATGGCAGGGGGCAAGACACCCAGTACTTC. Translated, it gives CASSYGRGQDTQYF. Complete variable domain (other parts from reference TRBV5-1 and TRBJ2-5): KAGVTQTPRYLIKTRGQQVTLSCSPISGHRSVSWYQQTPGQGLQFLFEYFSETQRNKGNFPGRFSGRQFSNSRSEMNVSTLELGDSALYLCASSYGRGQDTQYFGPGTRLLVL.

This chain uses TRBV5-1 with TRBJ1-2, with D possibly matching TRBD1 (6 bases). V lost 4 bases and J 4 bases, leaving 11 bases between the germline ends. Germline assignment: CDR1 SGHRS and CDR2 YFSETQ. This CDR3 region has 13 residues. CDR3 amino acids: CASSLQGLYGYTF. The CDR3 nucleotides are TGCGCCAGCAGCCTACAGGGACTCTATGGCTACACCTTC.

This clonotype was counted many times. The chain is built from TRBV3-1 and TRBJ1-2, with 8 bases lining up with TRBD1. The CDR3 length is 17 residues. In germline, CDR1 is LGHDT, CDR2 YNNKEL (reference sequence). Trimming at V came to 5 bases and at J to 8 bases, leaving 19 bases not matched to a gene. In DNA form, the CDR3 reads TGTGCCAGCAGCAAAAGGACAGGGAGGAGAGTTTCAGGAGGCTACACCTTC. Protein sequence: CASSKRTGRRVSGGYTF.

On this clonotype: Because the CDR3 is missing its conserved closing phenylalanine or tryptophan, this is likely a read error. This chain joins TRBV24-1 and TRBJ2-1; D not resolved. CDR1 KGHDR and CDR2 SFDVKD come from the germline V gene. CDR3 length: 13 residues. The CDR3 protein is CATQHRSYNEQFL. The CDR3, as DNA: TGTGCCACCCAACATCGATCCTACAACGAGCAGTTCCTC.

This clonotype was counted ten times or more. The chain links TRBV20-1 to TRBJ1-6, with TRBD1 as a possible D gene (5 bases). The CDR3 runs 14 residues. Trimming left V 0 bases short and J 10 bases short, with 13 bases between. CDR1 is DFQATT, CDR2 SNEGSKA, per germline (reference sequence). In DNA, the CDR3 is TGCAGTGCTAGAGAGGGTCAGGGAAGGTCACCCCTCCACTTT. Translating gives CSAREGQGRSPLHF.

The table lists this clonotype with many counts. This sequence joins TRBV7-9 and TRBJ1-2; 7 bases line up with TRBD1. CDR3 length: 13 residues. CDR1 and CDR2 (germline): SEHNR, FQNEAQ (reference sequence). Trimming removed 1 base from V and 8 bases from J; junction bases left unmatched: 4. CDR3: CASSLEGARGYTF. The CDR3 nucleotides are TGTGCCAGCAGCTTAGAGGGGGCAAGGGGCTACACCTTC. The complete variable domain, with remaining parts taken from reference TRBV7-9 and TRBJ1-2, reads DTGVSQNPRHKITKRGQNVTFRCDPISEHNRLYWYRQTLGQGPEFLTYFQNEAQLEKSRLLSDRFSAERPKGSFSTLEIQRTEQGDSAMYLCASSLEGARGYTFGSGTRLTVV.

Ten or more counts support this clonotype. The genes are TRBV12-3 or TRBV12-4 and TRBJ2-3; 11 bases match TRBD2. This CDR3 has 19 residues. Germline trimming cut 3 bases from V and 1 base from J; bases unmatched to any gene: 12. Here the CDR3 reads CASSLALAGGVGGTDTQYF. For the CDR3, the DNA is TGTGCCAGCAGTTTGGCCCTAGCGGGAGGAGTTGGGGGCACAGATACGCAGTATTTT.

The count of this clonotype is one. Germline and junction disagree at one end, which may indicate a read error. The genes are TRBV11-3 and TRBJ2-2, with D perhaps TRBD2 (6 bases). This CDR3 has 16 amino acids. In germline, CDR1 is SGHNT, CDR2 YENEEA. This chain's CDR3 is CASSPGTPRGTGEPFF. The DNA for the CDR3 is TGTGCCAGCAGCCCTGGGACTCCCCGCGGCACCGGGGAGCCGTTTTTT.

For this clonotype: Since the CDR3 does not end with the conserved phenylalanine or tryptophan, this likely comes from a read error. The V and J genes are TRBV20-1 and TRBJ1-2, with D unresolved. This CDR3 is 12 amino acids long. Germline-derived CDR1 and CDR2 are DFQATT and SNEGSKA (reference sequence). The CDR3, as DNA: TGCAGTGCCAGAGGGCAGAGTGGTGGCTACACCCTC. This sequence encodes CSARGQSGGYTL.

In its sample, this clonotype was seen many times. V is TRBV10-3 and J is TRBJ1-4; unclear D gene. Deletions cut 0 bases from V and 7 bases from J, with 12 bases between. In germline, CDR1 is ENHRY, CDR2 SYGVKD. CDR3 length: 15 amino acids. CDR3 in amino acids: CAISESMGIGEKLFF. The CDR3 bases are TGTGCCATCAGTGAGTCGATGGGGATAGGTGAAAAACTGTTTTTT.

This chain joins TRBV29-1 and TRBJ2-1, with a weak D call TRBD1 (6 bases). Trimming pared 4 bases from V and 7 bases from J, leaving 17 bases between. There are 14 residues in the CDR3. Germline CDR1 reads SQVTM; CDR2 reads ANQGSEA. CDR3 nucleotide sequence: TGCAGCGTTGGAGGGGGATTTGCGTATAATGAGCAGTTCTTC. Encoded protein: CSVGGGFAYNEQFF.

This clonotype has ten or more counts. The chain carries TRBV12-3 or TRBV12-4 and TRBJ1-2; 9 bases agree with TRBD1. The CDR3 sequence is 19 residues long. Unmatched junction bases numbered 18, after V lost 5 bases and J lost 2 bases. The CDR3 nucleotides are TGTGCCAGCAGTCCTTCACAGGGGGCCCTCACTCATCGCAACTATGGCTACACCTTC. Encoded protein: CASSPSQGALTHRNYGYTF.

The gene calls are TRBV2 and TRBJ2-7, with TRBD2 as a possible D gene (6 bases). The CDR3 length is 16 residues. Germline loops: CDR1 SNHLY, CDR2 FYNNEI. Trimming removed 2 bases from V and 6 bases from J, with 20 bases in between. CDR3 region: CASSERVGGPRREQYF. The CDR3 DNA reads as TGTGCCAGCAGTGAAAGGGTGGGAGGACCTAGACGCGAGCAGTACTTC.

The chain couples TRBV5-1 to TRBJ1-5; D ambiguous. This CDR3 is built from 10 residues. CDR1 is SGHRS, CDR2 YFSETQ, per germline. The V and J ends lost 5 bases and 7 bases respectively, with 4 bases between them. DNA of the CDR3: TGCGCCAGCAGTGGGCAGCCCCAGCATTTT. This sequence encodes CASSGQPQHF.

The genes are TRBV20-1 and TRBJ1-1; 9 bases are a match to TRBD1. The CDR3 loop spans 15 amino acids. Germline V gene sequence: CDR1 DFQATT, CDR2 SNEGSKA (reference sequence). This CDR3 is CSARPGTGLNTEAFF. Here the CDR3 DNA reads TGCAGCGCCCGTCCCGGGACAGGGTTGAACACTGAAGCTTTCTTT.

This clonotype was observed at least ten times. The chain carries TRBV15 and TRBJ2-7; a weak D match, TRBD1 (6 bases). The CDR3 covers 14 residues. Germline CDR1 is LNHNV and CDR2 is YYDKDF (reference sequence). V dropped 2 bases and J dropped 0 bases, with 8 bases sitting between them. This CDR3 is CATSRKTGSYEQYF. CDR3 DNA sequence: TGTGCCACCAGCAGAAAGACAGGCTCCTACGAGCAGTACTTC.

V and J are TRBV27 and TRBJ2-1, with unresolved D. Germline V lookup: CDR1 MNHEY, CDR2 SMNVEV (reference sequence). The V gene lost 1 base and the J gene lost 0 bases, with 13 bases spanning the gap. The length of the CDR3 is 17 residues. The DNA for the CDR3 is TGTGCCAGCAGTTTATATCCAGCGCCGAGCTCCTACAATGAGCAGTTCTTC. Protein sequence: CASSLYPAPSSYNEQFF.

In its sample, this clonotype was seen many times. The chain couples TRBV5-1 to TRBJ2-1, with a possible D match to TRBD2 (6 bases). Germline V CDR1 and CDR2: SGHRS, YFSETQ. V was shortened by 4 bases and J by 6 bases, with 17 bases between the two germline ends. This CDR3 contains 15 residues. CDR3 protein: CASSRGTGVSNEQFF. Here the CDR3 DNA reads TGCGCCAGCAGCCGCGGGACGGGAGTTTCCAATGAGCAGTTCTTC.

The rearrangement links TRBV3-1 to TRBJ2-1; TRBD2 aligns across 13 bases. V lost 3 bases to trimming and J lost 7 bases; unmatched junction nucleotides: 9. Germline V lookup: CDR1 LGHDT, CDR2 YNNKEL (reference sequence). This CDR3 has 17 residues. CDR3 amino acids: CASSQPGLAGVMNEQFF. The CDR3 bases are TGTGCCAGCAGCCAGCCAGGACTAGCGGGAGTGATGAATGAGCAGTTCTTC.

This clonotype was picked up a small number of times. Compared with germline, one end of the junction differs, possibly owing to a read error. The chain recombines TRBV5-1 with TRBJ2-5; D is uncertain. The CDR3 totals 12 residues. The germline CDR1 and CDR2 sequences are SGHRS and YFSETQ. CDR3 residues: CASSTSQETHYF. In nucleotides, the CDR3 is TGCGCCAGCAGCACCAGCCAAGAGACCCACTACTTC. Full variable domain (missing parts from reference TRBV5-1 and TRBJ2-5): KAGVTQTPRYLIKTRGQQVTLSCSPISGHRSVSWYQQTPGQGLQFLFEYFSETQRNKGNFPGRFSGRQFSNSRSEMNVSTLELGDSALYLCASSTSQETHYFGPGTRLLVL.